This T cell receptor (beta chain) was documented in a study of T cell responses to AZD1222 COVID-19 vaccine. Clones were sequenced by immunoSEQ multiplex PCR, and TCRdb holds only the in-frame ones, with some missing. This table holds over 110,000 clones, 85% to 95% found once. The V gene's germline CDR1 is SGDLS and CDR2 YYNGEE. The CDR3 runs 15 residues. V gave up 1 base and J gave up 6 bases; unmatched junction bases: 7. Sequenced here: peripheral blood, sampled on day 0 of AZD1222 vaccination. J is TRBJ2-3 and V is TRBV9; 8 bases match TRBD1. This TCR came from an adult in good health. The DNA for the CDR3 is TGTGCCAGCAGCGTAACGACAGGGGATCGGGATACGCAGTATTTT. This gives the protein CASSVTTGDRDTQYF.